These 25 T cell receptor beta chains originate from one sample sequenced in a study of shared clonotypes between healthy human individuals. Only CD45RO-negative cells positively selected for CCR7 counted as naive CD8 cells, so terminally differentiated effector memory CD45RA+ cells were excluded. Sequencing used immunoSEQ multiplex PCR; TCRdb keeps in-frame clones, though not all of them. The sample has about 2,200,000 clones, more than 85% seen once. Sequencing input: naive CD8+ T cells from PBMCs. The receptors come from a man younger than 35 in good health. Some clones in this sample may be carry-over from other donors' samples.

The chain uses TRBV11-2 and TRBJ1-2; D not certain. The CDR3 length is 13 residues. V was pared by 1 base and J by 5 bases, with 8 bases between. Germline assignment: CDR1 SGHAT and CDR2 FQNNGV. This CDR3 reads CASSLAATYGYTF. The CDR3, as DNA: TGTGCCAGCAGCTTAGCTGCGACGTATGGCTACACCTTC.

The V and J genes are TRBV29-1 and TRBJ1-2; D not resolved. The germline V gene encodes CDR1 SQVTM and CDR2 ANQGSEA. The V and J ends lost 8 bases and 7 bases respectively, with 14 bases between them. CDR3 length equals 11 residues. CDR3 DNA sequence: TGCAGCTGGTGGAGGGATGGTGGCTACACCTTC. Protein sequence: CSWWRDGGYTF.

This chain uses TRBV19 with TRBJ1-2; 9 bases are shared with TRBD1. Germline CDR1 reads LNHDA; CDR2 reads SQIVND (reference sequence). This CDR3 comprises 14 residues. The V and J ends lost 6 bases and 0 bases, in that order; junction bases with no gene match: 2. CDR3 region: CASSGTGPNYGYTF. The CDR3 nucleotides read TGTGCCAGTAGCGGGACAGGGCCTAACTATGGCTACACCTTC.

CDR3 loop: CATSSDRGREKLFF. DNA of the CDR3: TGTGCCACCAGCAGTGACAGGGGGAGAGAAAAACTGTTTTTT. This chain uses TRBV15 with TRBJ1-4; TRBD1 matches 9 bases. CDR3 length equals 14 residues. V gave up 3 bases and J gave up 8 bases; unmatched junction bases: 4. Germline CDR1 reads LNHNV; CDR2 reads YYDKDF (reference sequence).

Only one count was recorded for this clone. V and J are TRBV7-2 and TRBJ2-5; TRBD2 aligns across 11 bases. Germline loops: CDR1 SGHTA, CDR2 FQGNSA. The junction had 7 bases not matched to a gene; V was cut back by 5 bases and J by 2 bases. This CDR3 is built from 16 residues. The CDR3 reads CASSVPLAGGQETQYF. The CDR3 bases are TGTGCCAGCAGCGTACCCCTAGCGGGAGGTCAAGAGACCCAGTACTTC.

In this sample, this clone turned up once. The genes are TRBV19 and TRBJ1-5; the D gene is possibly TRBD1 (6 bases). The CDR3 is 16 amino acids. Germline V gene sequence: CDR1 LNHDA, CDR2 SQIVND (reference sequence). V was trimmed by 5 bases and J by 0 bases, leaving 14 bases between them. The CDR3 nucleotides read TGTGCCAGTAGTGTACAGGGAGAGCATAGCAATCAGCCCCAGCATTTT. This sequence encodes CASSVQGEHSNQPQHF.

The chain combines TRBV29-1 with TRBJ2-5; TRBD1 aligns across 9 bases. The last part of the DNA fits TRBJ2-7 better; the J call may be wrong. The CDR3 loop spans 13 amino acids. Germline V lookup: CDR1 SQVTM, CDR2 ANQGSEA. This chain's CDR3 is CSATGQGAGEQYF. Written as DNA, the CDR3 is TGCAGCGCAACGGGACAGGGTGCTGGCGAGCAGTACTTC.

The CDR3 spells CASRLGRGRDEQYF. The CDR3 DNA sequence: TGTGCCAGCAGATTAGGGCGCGGGAGGGACGAGCAGTACTTC. The chain links TRBV27 to TRBJ2-7; 9 bases agree with TRBD2. The V and J ends lost 6 bases and 5 bases, in that order; junction bases with no gene match: 8. The CDR3 runs 14 residues. Germline values: CDR1 MNHEY, CDR2 SMNVEV (reference sequence).

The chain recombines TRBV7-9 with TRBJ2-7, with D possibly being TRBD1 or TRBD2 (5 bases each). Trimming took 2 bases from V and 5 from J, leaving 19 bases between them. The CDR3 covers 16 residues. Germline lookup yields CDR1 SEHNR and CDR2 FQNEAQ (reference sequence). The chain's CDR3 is CASSLSTGPWTHEQYF. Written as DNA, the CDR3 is TGTGCCAGCAGCTTATCCACGGGGCCCTGGACCCACGAGCAGTACTTC. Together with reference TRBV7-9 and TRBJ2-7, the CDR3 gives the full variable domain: DTGVSQNPRHKITKRGQNVTFRCDPISEHNRLYWYRQTLGQGPEFLTYFQNEAQLEKSRLLSDRFSAERPKGSFSTLEIQRTEQGDSAMYLCASSLSTGPWTHEQYFGPGTRLTVT.

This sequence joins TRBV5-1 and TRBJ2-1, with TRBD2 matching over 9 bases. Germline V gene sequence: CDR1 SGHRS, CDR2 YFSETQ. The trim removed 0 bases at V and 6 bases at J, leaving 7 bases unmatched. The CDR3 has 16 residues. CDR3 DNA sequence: TGCGCCAGCAGCTTGGGAGGACTAGCGTTTCTCAATGAGCAGTTCTTC. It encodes CASSLGGLAFLNEQFF.

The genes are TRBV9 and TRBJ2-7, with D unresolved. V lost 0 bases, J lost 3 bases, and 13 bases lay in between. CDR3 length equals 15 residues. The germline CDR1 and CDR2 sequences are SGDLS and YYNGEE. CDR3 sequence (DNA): TGTGCCAGCAGCGTAGCGGCAGGCTACAACTACGAGCAGTACTTC. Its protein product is CASSVAAGYNYEQYF.

The CDR3 loop reads CASSLGTGGWYEQYF. The CDR3 DNA reads TGTGCCAGCAGCTTAGGGACAGGGGGTTGGTACGAGCAGTACTTC. The chain employs TRBV7-2 and TRBJ2-7; 10 nucleotides align to TRBD1. In germline, CDR1 is SGHTA, CDR2 FQGNSA. This CDR3 has 15 residues. Unmatched junction bases numbered 4, after V lost 1 base and J lost 4 bases. The full variable domain, rest sourced from reference TRBV7-2 and TRBJ2-7, is GAGVSQSPSNKVTEKGKDVELRCDPISGHTALYWYRQSLGQGLEFLIYFQGNSAPDKSGLPSDRFSAERTGGSVSTLTIQRTQQEDSAVYLCASSLGTGGWYEQYFGPGTRLTVT.

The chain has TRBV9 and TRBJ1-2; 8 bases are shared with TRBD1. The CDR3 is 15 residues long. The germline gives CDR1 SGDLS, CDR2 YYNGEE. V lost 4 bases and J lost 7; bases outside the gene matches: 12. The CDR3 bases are TGTGCCAGCAGCCACATGCGACAGGGGTTCTTTGGCTACACCTTC. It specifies CASSHMRQGFFGYTF.

CDR3 DNA sequence: TGTGCCAGCACCGACCCGTGGACCGCCCCCAATGAGCAGTTCTTC. Its protein product is CASTDPWTAPNEQFF. The rearrangement joins TRBV11-3 to TRBJ2-1; no definite D call. V lost 7 bases and J 6 bases, leaving 19 bases between the germline ends. CDR3 length: 15 residues. Germline V gives CDR1 SGHNT, CDR2 YENEEA.

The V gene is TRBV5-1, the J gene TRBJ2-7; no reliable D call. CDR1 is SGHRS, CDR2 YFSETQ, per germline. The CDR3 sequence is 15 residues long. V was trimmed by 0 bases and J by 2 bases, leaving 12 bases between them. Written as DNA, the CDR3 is TGCGCCAGCAGCTTGGCCCTTGGCTGGACCTACGAGCAGTACTTC. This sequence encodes CASSLALGWTYEQYF. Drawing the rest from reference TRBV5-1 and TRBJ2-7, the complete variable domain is KAGVTQTPRYLIKTRGQQVTLSCSPISGHRSVSWYQQTPGQGLQFLFEYFSETQRNKGNFPGRFSGRQFSNSRSEMNVSTLELGDSALYLCASSLALGWTYEQYFGPGTRLTVT.

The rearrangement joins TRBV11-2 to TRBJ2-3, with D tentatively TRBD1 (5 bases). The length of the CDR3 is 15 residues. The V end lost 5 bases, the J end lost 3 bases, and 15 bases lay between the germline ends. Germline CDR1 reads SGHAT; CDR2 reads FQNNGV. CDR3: CASSPPGRPTDTQYF. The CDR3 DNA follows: TGTGCCAGCAGCCCCCCAGGGCGCCCTACAGATACGCAGTATTTT. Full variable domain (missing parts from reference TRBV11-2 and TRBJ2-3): EAGVAQSPRYKIIEKRQSVAFWCNPISGHATLYWYQQILGQGPKLLIQFQNNGVVDDSQLPKDRFSAERLKGVDSTLKIQPAKLEDSAVYLCASSPPGRPTDTQYFGPGTRLTVL.

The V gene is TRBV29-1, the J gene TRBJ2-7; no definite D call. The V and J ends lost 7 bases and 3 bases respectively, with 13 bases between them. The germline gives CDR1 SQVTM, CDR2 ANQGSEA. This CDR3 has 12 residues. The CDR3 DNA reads TGCAGCGGGAAGGCGATTGGCTACGAGCAGTACTTC. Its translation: CSGKAIGYEQYF.

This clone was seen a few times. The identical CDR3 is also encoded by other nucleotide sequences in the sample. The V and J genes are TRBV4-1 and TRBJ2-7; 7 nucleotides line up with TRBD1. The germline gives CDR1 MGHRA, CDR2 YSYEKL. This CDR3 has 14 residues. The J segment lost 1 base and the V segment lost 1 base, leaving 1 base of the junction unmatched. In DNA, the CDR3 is TGCGCCAGCAGCCAAGGACAGGGTTCCTACGAGCAGTACTTC. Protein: CASSQGQGSYEQYF.

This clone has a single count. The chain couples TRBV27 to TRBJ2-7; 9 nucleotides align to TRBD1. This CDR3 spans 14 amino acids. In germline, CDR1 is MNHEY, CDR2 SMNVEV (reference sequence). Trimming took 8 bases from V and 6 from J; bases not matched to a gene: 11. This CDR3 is CASATGTGNSEQYF. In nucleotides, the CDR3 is TGTGCCAGCGCGACCGGGACAGGGAATAGCGAGCAGTACTTC.

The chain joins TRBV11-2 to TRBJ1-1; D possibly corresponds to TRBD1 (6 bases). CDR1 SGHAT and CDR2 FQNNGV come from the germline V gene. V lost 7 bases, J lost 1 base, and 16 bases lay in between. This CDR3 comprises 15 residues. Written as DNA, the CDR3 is TGTGCCAGCAACCTGGGGGCGGGTCGGAACACTGAAGCTTTCTTT. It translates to CASNLGAGRNTEAFF.

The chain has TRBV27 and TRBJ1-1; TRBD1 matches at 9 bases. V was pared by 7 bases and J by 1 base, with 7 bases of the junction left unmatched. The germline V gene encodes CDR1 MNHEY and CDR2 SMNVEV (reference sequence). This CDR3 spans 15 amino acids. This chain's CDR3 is CASKQGAGGNTEAFF. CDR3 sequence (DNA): TGTGCCAGCAAACAGGGGGCAGGGGGGAACACTGAAGCTTTCTTT.

The CDR3 loop is CASSQVQTNEKLFF. The CDR3 bases are TGCGCCAGCAGCCAAGTACAGACTAATGAAAAACTGTTTTTT. The rearrangement links TRBV4-3 to TRBJ1-4; D unresolved. This CDR3 region has 14 residues. V lost 1 base and J 2 bases, leaving 5 bases between the germline ends. Per the germline V gene, CDR1 is LGHNA and CDR2 is YSLEER.

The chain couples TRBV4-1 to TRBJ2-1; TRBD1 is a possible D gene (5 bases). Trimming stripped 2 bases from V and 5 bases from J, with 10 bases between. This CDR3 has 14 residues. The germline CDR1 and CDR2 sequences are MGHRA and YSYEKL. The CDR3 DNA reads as TGCGCCAGCAGCCAAATAGGGGATAACAATGAGCAGTTCTTC. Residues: CASSQIGDNNEQFF.

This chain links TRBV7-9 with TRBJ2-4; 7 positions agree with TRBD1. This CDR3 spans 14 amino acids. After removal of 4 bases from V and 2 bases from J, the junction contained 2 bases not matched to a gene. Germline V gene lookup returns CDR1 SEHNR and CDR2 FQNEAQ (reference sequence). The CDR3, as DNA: TGTGCCAGCAGCTCGGGACAGTCCAAAAACATTCAGTACTTC. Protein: CASSSGQSKNIQYF.

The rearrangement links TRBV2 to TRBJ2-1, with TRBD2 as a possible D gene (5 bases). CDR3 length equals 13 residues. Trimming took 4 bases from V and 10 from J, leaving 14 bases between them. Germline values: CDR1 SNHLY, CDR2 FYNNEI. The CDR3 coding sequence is TGTGCCAGCAGTGTAGTCTTTGGGGAGGAGCAGTTCTTC. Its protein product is CASSVVFGEEQFF.